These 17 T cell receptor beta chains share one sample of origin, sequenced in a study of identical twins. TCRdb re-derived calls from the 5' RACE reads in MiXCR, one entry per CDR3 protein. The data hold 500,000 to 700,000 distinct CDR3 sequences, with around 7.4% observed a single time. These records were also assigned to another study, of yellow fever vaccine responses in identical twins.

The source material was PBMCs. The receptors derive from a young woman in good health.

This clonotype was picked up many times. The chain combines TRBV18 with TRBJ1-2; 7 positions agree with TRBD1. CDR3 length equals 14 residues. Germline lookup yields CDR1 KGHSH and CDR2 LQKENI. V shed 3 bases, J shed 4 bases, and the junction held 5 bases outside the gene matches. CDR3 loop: CASSPGQDTYGYTF. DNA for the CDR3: TGTGCCAGCTCACCCGGACAGGACACCTATGGCTACACCTTC.

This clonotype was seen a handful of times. The CDR3 region has the DNA TGTGCCAGCAGCTTTTCCCCCTCGAGAGCGGGGGGGCGTCATGAGCAGTTCTTC. This translates into CASSFSPSRAGGRHEQFF. This sequence joins TRBV7-6 and TRBJ2-1; 10 bases map to TRBD2. The CDR3 totals 18 residues. Germline trimming cut 3 bases from V and 8 bases from J; bases unmatched to any gene: 16. Germline CDR1 is SGHVS and CDR2 is FNYEAQ.

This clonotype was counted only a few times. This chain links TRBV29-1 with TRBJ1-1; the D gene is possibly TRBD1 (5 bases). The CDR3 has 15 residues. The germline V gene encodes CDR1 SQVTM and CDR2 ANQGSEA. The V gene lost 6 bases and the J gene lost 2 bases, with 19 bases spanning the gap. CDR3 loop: CSVKRGRQLNTEAFF. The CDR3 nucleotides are TGCAGCGTAAAGAGGGGCCGCCAACTAAACACTGAAGCTTTCTTT.

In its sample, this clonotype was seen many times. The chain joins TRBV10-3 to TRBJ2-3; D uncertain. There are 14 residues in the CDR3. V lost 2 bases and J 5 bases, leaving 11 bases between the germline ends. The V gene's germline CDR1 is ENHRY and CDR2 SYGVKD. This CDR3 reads CAISEPRSRDTQYF. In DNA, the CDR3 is TGTGCCATCAGTGAGCCCCGGAGTCGAGATACGCAGTATTTT.

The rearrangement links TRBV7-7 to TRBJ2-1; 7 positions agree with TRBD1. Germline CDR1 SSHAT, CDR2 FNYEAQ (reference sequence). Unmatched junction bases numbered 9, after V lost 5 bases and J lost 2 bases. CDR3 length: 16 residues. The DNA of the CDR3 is TGTGCCAGCAGCCCACGTACAGGGGTCACCTACAATGAGCAGTTCTTC. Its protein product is CASSPRTGVTYNEQFF.

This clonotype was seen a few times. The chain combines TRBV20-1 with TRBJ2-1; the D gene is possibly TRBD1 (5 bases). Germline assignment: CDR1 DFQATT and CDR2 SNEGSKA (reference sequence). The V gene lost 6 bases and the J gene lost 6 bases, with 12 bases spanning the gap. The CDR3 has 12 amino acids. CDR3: CSATGTANEQFF. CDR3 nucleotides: TGCAGTGCCACAGGTACCGCCAATGAGCAGTTCTTC.

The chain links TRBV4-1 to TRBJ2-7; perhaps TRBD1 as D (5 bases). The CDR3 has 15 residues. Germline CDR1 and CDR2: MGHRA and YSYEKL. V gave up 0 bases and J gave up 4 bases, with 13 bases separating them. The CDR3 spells CASSQDSGARYEQYV. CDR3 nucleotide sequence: TGCGCCAGCAGCCAAGATAGTGGGGCACGGTACGAGCAGTACGTC.

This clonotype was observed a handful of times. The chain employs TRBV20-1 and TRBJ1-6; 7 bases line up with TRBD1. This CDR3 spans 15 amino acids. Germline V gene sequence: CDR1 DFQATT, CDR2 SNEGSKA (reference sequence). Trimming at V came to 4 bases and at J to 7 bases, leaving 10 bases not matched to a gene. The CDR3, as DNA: TGCAGTGCTACCAGTCGGGACAGTCCAAATTCACCCCTCCACTTT. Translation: CSATSRDSPNSPLHF.

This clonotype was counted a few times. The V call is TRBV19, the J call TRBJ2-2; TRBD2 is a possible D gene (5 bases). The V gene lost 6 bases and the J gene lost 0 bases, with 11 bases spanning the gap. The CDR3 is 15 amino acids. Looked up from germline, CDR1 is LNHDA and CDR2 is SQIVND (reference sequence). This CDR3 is CASRRELANTGELFF. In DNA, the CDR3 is TGTGCCAGTAGAAGGGAACTAGCGAACACCGGGGAGCTGTTTTTT.

For the CDR3, the DNA is TGTGCCAGCAGCTTGGGACTAGCGGGAGGCCCCAACACCGGGGAGCTGTTTTTT. This sequence encodes CASSLGLAGGPNTGELFF. The chain links TRBV11-2 to TRBJ2-2; TRBD2 matches at 15 bases. This CDR3 spans 18 amino acids. Germline V gene data show CDR1 as SGHAT and CDR2 as FQNNGV. V was pared by 3 bases and J by 2 bases, with 4 bases of the junction left unmatched.

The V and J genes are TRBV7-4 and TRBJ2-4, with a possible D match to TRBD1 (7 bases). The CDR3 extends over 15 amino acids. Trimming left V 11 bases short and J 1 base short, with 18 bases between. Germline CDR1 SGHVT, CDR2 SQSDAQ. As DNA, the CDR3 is TGTGCCCCGGCCCGCAGGGGGGAGGCCAAAAACATTCAGTACTTC. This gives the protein CAPARRGEAKNIQYF.

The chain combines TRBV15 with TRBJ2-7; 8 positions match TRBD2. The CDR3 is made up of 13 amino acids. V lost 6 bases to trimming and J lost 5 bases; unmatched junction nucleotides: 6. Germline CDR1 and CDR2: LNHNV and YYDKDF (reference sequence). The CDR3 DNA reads TGTGCCACCAGAATTACGGGGGGGAACGAGCAGTACGTC. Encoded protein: CATRITGGNEQYV.

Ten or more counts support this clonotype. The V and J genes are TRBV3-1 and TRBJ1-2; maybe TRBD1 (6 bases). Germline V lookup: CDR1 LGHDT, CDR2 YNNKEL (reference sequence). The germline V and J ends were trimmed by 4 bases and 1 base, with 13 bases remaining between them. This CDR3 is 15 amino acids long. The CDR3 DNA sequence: TGTGCCAGCAGCCCAGGGAAGGGACATAACTATGGCTACACCTTC. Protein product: CASSPGKGHNYGYTF.

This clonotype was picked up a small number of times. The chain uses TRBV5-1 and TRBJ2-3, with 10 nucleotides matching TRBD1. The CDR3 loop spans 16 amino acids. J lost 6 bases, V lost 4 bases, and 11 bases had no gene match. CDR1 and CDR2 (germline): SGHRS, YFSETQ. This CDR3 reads CASSLGGQGLADTQYF. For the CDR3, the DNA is TGCGCCAGCAGCCTTGGGGGACAGGGGTTAGCTGATACGCAGTATTTT. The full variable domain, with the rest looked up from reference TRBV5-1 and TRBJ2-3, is KAGVTQTPRYLIKTRGQQVTLSCSPISGHRSVSWYQQTPGQGLQFLFEYFSETQRNKGNFPGRFSGRQFSNSRSEMNVSTLELGDSALYLCASSLGGQGLADTQYFGPGTRLTVL.

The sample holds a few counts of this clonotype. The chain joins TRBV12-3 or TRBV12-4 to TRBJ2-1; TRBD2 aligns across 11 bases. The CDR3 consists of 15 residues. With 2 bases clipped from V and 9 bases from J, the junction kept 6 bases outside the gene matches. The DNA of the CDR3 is TGTGCCAGCAGTTTAAGCCTAGCGGGGGGTGGTGAGCAGTTCTTC. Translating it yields CASSLSLAGGGEQFF.

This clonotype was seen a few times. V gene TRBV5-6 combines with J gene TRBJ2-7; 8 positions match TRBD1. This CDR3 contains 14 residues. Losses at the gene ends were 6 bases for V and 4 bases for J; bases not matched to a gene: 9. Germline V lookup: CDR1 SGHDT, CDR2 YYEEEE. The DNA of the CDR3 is TGTGCCAGCACCTTCGGGACAGGATTTTACGAGCAGTACGTC. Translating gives CASTFGTGFYEQYV.

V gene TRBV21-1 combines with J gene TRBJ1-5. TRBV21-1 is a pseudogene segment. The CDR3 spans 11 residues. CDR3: CASSIHQPQHF. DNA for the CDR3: TGTGCCAGCAGCATTCATCAGCCCCAGCATTTT.